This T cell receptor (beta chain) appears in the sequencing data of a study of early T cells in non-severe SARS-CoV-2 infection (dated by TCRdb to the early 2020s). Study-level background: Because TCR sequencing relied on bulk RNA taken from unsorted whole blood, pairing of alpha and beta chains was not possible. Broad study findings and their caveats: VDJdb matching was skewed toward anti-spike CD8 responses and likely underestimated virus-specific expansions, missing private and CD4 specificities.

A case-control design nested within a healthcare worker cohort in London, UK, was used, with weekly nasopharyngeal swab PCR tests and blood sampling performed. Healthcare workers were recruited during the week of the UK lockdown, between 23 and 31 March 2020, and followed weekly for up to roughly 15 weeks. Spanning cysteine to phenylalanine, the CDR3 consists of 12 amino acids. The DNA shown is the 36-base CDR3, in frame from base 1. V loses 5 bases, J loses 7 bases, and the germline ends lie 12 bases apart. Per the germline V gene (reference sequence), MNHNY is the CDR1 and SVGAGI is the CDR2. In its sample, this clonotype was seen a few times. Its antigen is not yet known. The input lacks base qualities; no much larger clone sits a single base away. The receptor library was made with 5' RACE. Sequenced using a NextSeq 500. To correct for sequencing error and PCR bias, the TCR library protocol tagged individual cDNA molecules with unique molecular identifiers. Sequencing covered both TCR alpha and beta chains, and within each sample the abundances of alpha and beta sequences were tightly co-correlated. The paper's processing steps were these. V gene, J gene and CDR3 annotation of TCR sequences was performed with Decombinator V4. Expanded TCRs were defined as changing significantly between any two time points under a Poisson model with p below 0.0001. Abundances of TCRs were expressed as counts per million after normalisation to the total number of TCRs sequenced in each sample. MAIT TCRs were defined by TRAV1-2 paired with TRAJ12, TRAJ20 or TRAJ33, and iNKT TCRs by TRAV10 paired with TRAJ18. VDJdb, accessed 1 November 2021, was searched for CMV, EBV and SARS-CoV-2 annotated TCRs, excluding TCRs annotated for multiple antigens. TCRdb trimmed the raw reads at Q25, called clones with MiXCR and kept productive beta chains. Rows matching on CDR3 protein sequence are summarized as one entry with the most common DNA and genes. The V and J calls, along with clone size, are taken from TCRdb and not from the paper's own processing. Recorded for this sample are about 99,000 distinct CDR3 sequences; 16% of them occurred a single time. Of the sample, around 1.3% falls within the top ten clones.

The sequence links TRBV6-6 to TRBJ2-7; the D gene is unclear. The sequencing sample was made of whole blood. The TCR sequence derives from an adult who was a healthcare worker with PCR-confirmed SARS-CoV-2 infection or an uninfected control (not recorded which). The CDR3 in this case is CASSTAFYEQYF. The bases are TGTGCCAGCAGTACCGCTTTTTATGAGCAGTACTTC.